Listed below are T cell receptor beta chains from one sample, sequenced in a study of spatial heterogeneity in lung cancer. TCRdb re-called the 5' RACE reads through MiXCR, storing one row per CDR3 protein. The top ten hold 14% of the sample, which has thousands of distinct CDR3 sequences, roughly 16% seen once. Sequenced material: lung tumor tissue, taken at surgery. The receptor set was obtained from a male donor with early-stage non-small cell lung cancer. The CDR3 runs from the conserved cysteine through the conserved F or W. Fields, in order: J gene, V gene, D gene, clone size, CDR3 protein, CDR3 DNA. A D gene is named only where the DNA matches it firmly. Expanded clones are given a class, and other clones once, few, many or no size at all.

j_call: TRBJ1-5; v_call: TRBV6-1; d_call: -; clone_size: -; cdr3_aa: CASSEVSAYSNQPQHF; cdr3_nt: TGTGCCAGCAGTGAAGTCTCAGCGTATAGCAATCAGCCCCAGCATTTT
j_call: TRBJ2-3; v_call: TRBV14; d_call: -; clone_size: -; cdr3_aa: CASSLGREDTQYF; cdr3_nt: TGTGCCAGCAGCCTGGGCCGGGAAGATACGCAGTATTTT
j_call: TRBJ2-6; v_call: TRBV6-6; d_call: -; clone_size: medium-sized; cdr3_aa: CASSGDTGANVLTF; cdr3_nt: TGTGCCAGCAGCGGGGATACTGGGGCCAACGTCCTGACTTTC
j_call: TRBJ2-3; v_call: TRBV5-1; d_call: TRBD1; clone_size: many; cdr3_aa: CASSMGQGTDTQYF; cdr3_nt: TGCGCCAGCAGCATGGGACAGGGTACAGATACGCAGTATTTT
j_call: TRBJ2-1; v_call: TRBV11-2; d_call: TRBD2; clone_size: -; cdr3_aa: CASSLESSGRNEQFF; cdr3_nt: TGTGCCAGCAGCTTAGAGTCCAGCGGGAGAAATGAGCAGTTCTTC
j_call: TRBJ2-7; v_call: TRBV5-1; d_call: TRBD2; clone_size: medium-sized; cdr3_aa: CASSLVAGGPYEQYF; cdr3_nt: TGCGCCAGCAGCTTGGTAGCGGGAGGGCCCTACGAGCAGTACTTC
j_call: TRBJ2-5; v_call: TRBV3-1; d_call: -; clone_size: many; cdr3_aa: CASSPQADQETQYF; cdr3_nt: TGTGCCAGCAGTCCTCAAGCGGACCAAGAGACCCAGTACTTC
j_call: TRBJ2-3; v_call: TRBV12-3/TRBV12-4; d_call: TRBD1; clone_size: medium-sized; cdr3_aa: CASSSGDRGMGADTQYF; cdr3_nt: TGTGCCAGCAGTTCCGGGGACAGGGGAATGGGGGCAGATACGCAGTATTTT
j_call: TRBJ1-1; v_call: TRBV2; d_call: TRBD1; clone_size: few; cdr3_aa: CATKTGMAEAFF; cdr3_nt: TGTGCCACCAAGACAGGGATGGCTGAAGCTTTCTTT
j_call: TRBJ2-7; v_call: TRBV7-9; d_call: -; clone_size: medium-sized; cdr3_aa: CASSLKGSGDEQYF; cdr3_nt: TGTGCCAGCAGCTTAAAGGGGTCCGGCGACGAGCAGTACTTC
j_call: TRBJ1-5; v_call: TRBV19; d_call: -; clone_size: large; cdr3_aa: CASSTPLATTGYNQPQHF; cdr3_nt: TGTGCCAGTAGTACCCCCTTAGCTACTACAGGGTACAATCAGCCCCAGCATTTT
j_call: TRBJ2-5; v_call: TRBV7-6; d_call: -; clone_size: few; cdr3_aa: CASSSGPREETQYF; cdr3_nt: TGTGCCAGCAGTTCCGGGCCAAGGGAAGAGACCCAGTACTTC
j_call: TRBJ2-5; v_call: TRBV5-1; d_call: TRBD2; clone_size: medium-sized; cdr3_aa: CASSLGSGSIQETQYF; cdr3_nt: TGCGCCAGCAGCTTGGGAAGCGGGAGTATCCAAGAGACCCAGTACTTC
j_call: TRBJ1-1; v_call: TRBV3-1; d_call: -; clone_size: many; cdr3_aa: CASSQWGNTEAFF; cdr3_nt: TGTGCCAGCAGCCAATGGGGGAACACTGAAGCTTTCTTT
j_call: TRBJ2-7; v_call: TRBV3-1; d_call: -; clone_size: -; cdr3_aa: CASSQARAHEQYF; cdr3_nt: TGTGCCAGCAGCCAAGCAAGGGCCCACGAGCAGTACTTC
j_call: TRBJ2-3; v_call: TRBV27; d_call: TRBD2; clone_size: medium-sized; cdr3_aa: CASSSGQLADTQYF; cdr3_nt: TGTGCCAGCAGTTCCGGACAACTAGCGGATACGCAGTATTTT
j_call: TRBJ2-1; v_call: TRBV5-8; d_call: -; clone_size: -; cdr3_aa: CASSLDPGEKGEQFF; cdr3_nt: TGTGCCAGCAGCTTAGATCCGGGGGAGAAGGGTGAGCAGTTCTTC
j_call: TRBJ1-1; v_call: TRBV20-1; d_call: TRBD1; clone_size: medium-sized; cdr3_aa: CSASGRLGQSNTEAFF; cdr3_nt: TGCAGTGCTAGTGGGCGTTTGGGACAGTCCAACACTGAAGCTTTCTTT
j_call: TRBJ2-1; v_call: TRBV5-1; d_call: -; clone_size: -; cdr3_aa: CASSLPPWAGSSYNEQFF; cdr3_nt: TGCGCCAGCAGCTTGCCACCTTGGGCTGGGAGCTCCTACAATGAGCAGTTCTTC
j_call: TRBJ2-1; v_call: TRBV19; d_call: -; clone_size: -; cdr3_aa: CATGAQPSSNEQFF; cdr3_nt: TGTGCCACCGGTGCCCAGCCTTCCTCCAATGAGCAGTTCTTC
j_call: TRBJ2-6; v_call: TRBV6-6; d_call: -; clone_size: medium-sized; cdr3_aa: CASSPRGGYGANVLTF; cdr3_nt: TGTGCCAGCAGTCCGCGAGGGGGGTATGGGGCCAACGTCCTGACTTTC
j_call: TRBJ2-5; v_call: TRBV7-3; d_call: -; clone_size: medium-sized; cdr3_aa: CASSLTPGQQETQYF; cdr3_nt: TGTGCCAGCAGCTTAACCCCGGGACAACAAGAGACCCAGTACTTC
j_call: TRBJ2-1; v_call: TRBV28; d_call: TRBD2; clone_size: medium-sized; cdr3_aa: CASLAGGSYNEQFF; cdr3_nt: TGTGCCAGCCTAGCGGGAGGTTCCTACAATGAGCAGTTCTTC
j_call: TRBJ2-3; v_call: TRBV6-5; d_call: -; clone_size: -; cdr3_aa: CASSLNLGQHTDTQYF; cdr3_nt: TGTGCCAGCAGTTTAAATTTGGGGCAGCACACAGATACGCAGTATTTT
j_call: TRBJ2-2; v_call: TRBV6-1; d_call: TRBD1; clone_size: many; cdr3_aa: CASSEGQLGELFF; cdr3_nt: TGTGCCAGCAGTGAGGGACAGCTCGGGGAGCTGTTTTTT
j_call: TRBJ1-2; v_call: TRBV20-1; d_call: -; clone_size: medium-sized; cdr3_aa: CSARMGVAYGYTF; cdr3_nt: TGCAGTGCTAGAATGGGAGTGGCCTATGGCTACACCTTC
j_call: TRBJ1-5; v_call: TRBV2; d_call: TRBD1; clone_size: -; cdr3_aa: CASRVGQGNQPQHF; cdr3_nt: TGTGCCAGCAGAGTTGGACAGGGGAATCAGCCCCAGCATTTT
j_call: TRBJ2-5; v_call: TRBV5-1; d_call: -; clone_size: -; cdr3_aa: CASSFAGQETQYF; cdr3_nt: TGCGCCAGCAGCTTCGCCGGCCAAGAGACCCAGTACTTC
j_call: TRBJ2-2; v_call: TRBV3-1; d_call: -; clone_size: medium-sized; cdr3_aa: CASRGNRVSGELFF; cdr3_nt: TGTGCCAGCAGGGGCAACAGGGTTTCCGGGGAGCTGTTTTTT
j_call: TRBJ1-2; v_call: TRBV20-1; d_call: -; clone_size: many; cdr3_aa: CSARKSGGEDGYTF; cdr3_nt: TGCAGTGCCCGTAAAAGTGGAGGGGAGGATGGCTACACCTTC
j_call: TRBJ1-2; v_call: TRBV20-1; d_call: -; clone_size: few; cdr3_aa: CSARDFGSLNGYTF; cdr3_nt: TGCAGTGCTAGAGATTTCGGGTCCCTCAATGGCTACACCTTC
j_call: TRBJ2-2; v_call: TRBV29-1; d_call: TRBD1; clone_size: -; cdr3_aa: CSVSGQLNTGELFF; cdr3_nt: TGCAGCGTTTCGGGACAGCTTAACACCGGGGAGCTGTTTTTT
j_call: TRBJ1-1; v_call: TRBV29-1; d_call: -; clone_size: -; cdr3_aa: CSVGTAEAFF; cdr3_nt: TGCAGCGTCGGGACCGCTGAAGCTTTCTTT
j_call: TRBJ1-1; v_call: TRBV5-1; d_call: -; clone_size: medium-sized; cdr3_aa: CASSLVLRATEAFF; cdr3_nt: TGCGCCAGCAGCTTGGTTCTCCGAGCCACTGAAGCTTTCTTT
j_call: TRBJ2-5; v_call: TRBV6-5; d_call: -; clone_size: medium-sized; cdr3_aa: CASSLLLGGPETQYF; cdr3_nt: TGTGCCAGCAGTCTCTTACTGGGGGGGCCAGAGACCCAGTACTTC
j_call: TRBJ2-3; v_call: TRBV6-5; d_call: -; clone_size: many; cdr3_aa: CASSPSTLTDTQYF; cdr3_nt: TGTGCCAGCAGTCCCTCTACCCTGACAGATACGCAGTATTTT
j_call: TRBJ2-7; v_call: TRBV19; d_call: TRBD1; clone_size: many; cdr3_aa: CASSRTGDYEQYF; cdr3_nt: TGTGCCAGTAGCAGGACAGGGGACTACGAGCAGTACTTC